Presented here are 17 T cell receptor beta chains from one specimen sequenced in a study of T-cell reconstitution after alpha-beta-depleted transplantation in children. Unique molecular identifiers were incorporated during preparation of the TCRbeta library. TCRdb used MiXCR to reprocess the PCR reads, holding one entry per CDR3 protein. Of some 840,000 distinct CDR3 sequences listed, under 20% are singletons. The sequencing used PBMCs, mostly from graft donor cells, collected 360 days after TCRalphabeta/CD19-depleted stem cell transplant. The receptors were gathered from a male patient under 18 who had a stem cell transplant for acute lymphoblastic leukemia, so the T cells may come from the graft donor.

Only a few counts were recorded for this clonotype. The chain joins TRBV5-1 to TRBJ1-1; no clear D gene. This CDR3 is built from 15 residues. Between the trimmed V and J ends, which lost 0 bases and 1 base, there was a span of 10 bases. The germline V gene encodes CDR1 SGHRS and CDR2 YFSETQ. The CDR3 region is CASSLGLGPNTEAFF. CDR3 nucleotide sequence: TGCGCCAGCAGCTTGGGTTTAGGGCCGAACACTGAAGCTTTCTTT.

V and J are TRBV3-1 and TRBJ1-4, with a possible D match to TRBD1 (6 bases). V was pared by 4 bases and J by 4 bases, with 10 bases between. This CDR3 spans 14 amino acids. CDR1 and CDR2 (germline): LGHDT, YNNKEL (reference sequence). The CDR3 coding sequence is TGTGCCAGCAGCCGGCGACAGGTTAATGAAAAACTGTTTTTT. Translation: CASSRRQVNEKLFF.

This clonotype was picked up many times. The chain couples TRBV4-1 to TRBJ2-4, with 8 bases identical to TRBD1. The V and J ends lost 1 base and 2 bases, in that order; junction bases with no gene match: 7. The germline V gene encodes CDR1 MGHRA and CDR2 YSYEKL. The CDR3 contains 17 residues. CDR3 sequence reads: CASSQVTTGVTKNIQYF. CDR3 DNA: TGCGCCAGCAGCCAAGTGACGACAGGGGTAACCAAAAACATTCAGTACTTC.

The chain combines TRBV7-9 with TRBJ2-2; D is possibly TRBD1 (5 bases). V was pared by 0 bases and J by 1 base, with 9 bases between. In germline, CDR1 is SEHNR, CDR2 FQNEAQ (reference sequence). This CDR3 spans 16 amino acids. The CDR3 DNA sequence: TGTGCCAGCAGCTTAGCCAGGGCGAGGAACACCGGGGAGCTGTTTTTT. This encodes CASSLARARNTGELFF. The complete variable domain, with remaining parts taken from reference TRBV7-9 and TRBJ2-2, reads DTGVSQNPRHKITKRGQNVTFRCDPISEHNRLYWYRQTLGQGPEFLTYFQNEAQLEKSRLLSDRFSAERPKGSFSTLEIQRTEQGDSAMYLCASSLARARNTGELFFGEGSRLTVL.

This chain joins TRBV6-5 and TRBJ1-4; 7 nucleotides match TRBD1. Per the germline V gene, CDR1 is MNHEY and CDR2 is SVGAGI. Trimming at V came to 1 base and at J to 6 bases, leaving 8 bases not matched to a gene. The CDR3 totals 16 residues. The CDR3 nucleotides read TGTGCCAGCAGTTACTGGTCAGGGGGAGTGGATGAAAAACTGTTTTTT. This encodes CASSYWSGGVDEKLFF.

Remarks on this clonotype: A junction end diverges from the germline sequence, so it may reflect a read error. The chain links TRBV4-1 to TRBJ1-3; D might be TRBD1 (5 bases). This CDR3 contains 16 residues. Germline loops: CDR1 MGHRA, CDR2 YSYEKL. The DNA of the CDR3 is TGCGCCAGCAGCCAAGATCCAGGGATCTCTAGAAACACCATATATTTT. It encodes CASSQDPGISRNTIYF.

V is TRBV6-5 and J is TRBJ1-5, with D possibly TRBD1 on 5 matching bases. This CDR3 is 15 amino acids long. Trimming pared 0 bases from V and 6 bases from J, leaving 12 bases between. The V gene's germline CDR1 is MNHEY and CDR2 SVGAGI. The CDR3 nucleotides read TGTGCCAGCAGTTACTCGTGGGGCATATCTCAGCCCCAGCATTTT. This gives the protein CASSYSWGISQPQHF.

The chain couples TRBV10-2 to TRBJ2-3; TRBD2 aligns across 11 bases. Germline loops: CDR1 WSHSY, CDR2 SAAADI. The CDR3 is made up of 15 amino acids. The junction had 6 bases not matched to a gene; V was cut back by 2 bases and J by 8 bases. The CDR3 loop reads CASSEVLAGERTQYF. The CDR3 bases are TGCGCCAGCAGTGAGGTACTAGCGGGAGAGCGTACGCAGTATTTT.

This clonotype was counted between two and nine times. The chain has TRBV20-1 and TRBJ2-2, with TRBD1 matching 10 bases. Germline CDR1 reads DFQATT; CDR2 reads SNEGSKA (reference sequence). The CDR3 has 16 amino acids. V dropped 3 bases and J dropped 5; count of bases not matched to a gene: 9. The CDR3 DNA reads as TGCAGTGCTAGTCAGACAGGGGGCCTGCGTACCGGGGAGCTGTTTTTT. It is translated as CSASQTGGLRTGELFF.

This clonotype was detected many times. The rearrangement uses TRBV12-3 or TRBV12-4 and TRBJ2-1; D may be TRBD1 or TRBD2 (5 bases each). V shed 1 base and J shed 10 bases, with 8 bases lying between them. The CDR3 covers 12 residues. The CDR3 nucleotides read TGTGCCAGCAGTTTAGGGGGGTGGGAGCAGTTCTTC. It codes for CASSLGGWEQFF.

Only a few counts were recorded for this clonotype. The chain carries TRBV12-3 or TRBV12-4 and TRBJ1-1, with D possibly being TRBD1 (5 bases). The CDR3 has 11 amino acids. Trimming stripped 7 bases from V and 9 bases from J, with 12 bases between. The CDR3 DNA sequence: TGTGCCAGCACCGCCGGGACGAAAGCTTTCTTT. Its protein product is CASTAGTKAFF.

This clonotype was counted a few times. The CDR3: CASSQDTGPPPFF. CDR3 in DNA: TGTGCCAGCAGCCAAGATACGGGCCCTCCCCCGTTCTTC. The chain has TRBV3-1 and TRBJ2-1; D is undetermined. CDR1 is LGHDT, CDR2 YNNKEL, per germline (reference sequence). Trimming cost V 0 bases and J 15 bases, with 15 bases left between them. The CDR3 covers 13 residues.

V usage is TRBV20-1 and J usage is TRBJ2-7; D may be TRBD2 (5 bases). V lost 0 bases to trimming and J lost 3 bases, with 27 bases between them. Per the germline V gene, CDR1 is DFQATT and CDR2 is SNEGSKA (reference sequence). This CDR3 has 19 amino acids. The CDR3 here is CSARDLGEVWARELYEQYF. The CDR3 coding sequence is TGCAGTGCTAGAGATCTGGGCGAGGTTTGGGCTAGGGAGCTCTACGAGCAGTACTTC.

A few counts support this clonotype. The chain joins TRBV5-1 to TRBJ2-1; D possibly corresponds to TRBD2 (6 bases). Germline CDR1 SGHRS, CDR2 YFSETQ. V was cut by 0 bases and J by 4 bases, with 11 bases left in between. The CDR3 has 15 residues. The DNA of the CDR3 is TGCGCCAGCAGCTTGGGGCGGGATACGTACAATGAGCAGTTCTTC. It codes for CASSLGRDTYNEQFF.

This clonotype was seen a few times. The chain links TRBV24-1 to TRBJ1-5; D unresolved. This CDR3 spans 15 amino acids. The germline V gene has CDR1 KGHDR and CDR2 SFDVKD. V shed 4 bases and J shed 0 bases, with 9 bases lying between them. CDR3 region: CATSDSRTSNQPQHF. As DNA, the CDR3 is TGTGCCACCAGTGACTCACGGACTAGCAATCAGCCCCAGCATTTT.

Only a few counts were recorded for this clonotype. The chain is built from TRBV12-3 or TRBV12-4 and TRBJ1-5; D is unresolved. The V and J ends lost 3 bases and 2 bases respectively, with 11 bases between them. The CDR3 is 15 residues long. CDR3 in DNA: TGTGCCAGCAGTTTTTCCGGGGAGGGCAATCAGCCCCAGCATTTT. It encodes CASSFSGEGNQPQHF.

The rearrangement joins TRBV29-1 to TRBJ2-7; D perhaps matches TRBD2 (5 bases). This CDR3 spans 14 amino acids. Germline V gene lookup returns CDR1 SQVTM and CDR2 ANQGSEA. Trimming took 0 bases from V and 4 from J, leaving 13 bases between them. The CDR3 DNA sequence: TGCAGCGTTGAAGATCGGGGTTTGACGTACGAGCAGTACTTC. Protein sequence: CSVEDRGLTYEQYF.